The 10 T cell receptor beta chains presented below share a single source sample, sequenced in a study of naive and memory T cell subsets. Amplification of ligated cDNA took four PCR rounds with SP2 and nested alpha and beta constant primers. TCRdb reanalysed the 5' RACE reads using MiXCR and keeps one entry per CDR3 protein. The data hold roughly 60,000 distinct CDR3 sequences, with 8% observed a single time. An oligonucleotide containing a UMI was ligated to the 3' end of TCR cDNA. These receptors all come from a female donor in good health.

There are a few counts of this clonotype. The rearrangement links TRBV18 to TRBJ1-3; weak D call: TRBD1 (5 bases). The CDR3 loop spans 15 amino acids. The V end lost 3 bases, the J end lost 5 bases, and 14 bases lay between the germline ends. Germline V lookup: CDR1 KGHSH, CDR2 LQKENI. The CDR3 region is CASSPDAGTRNTIYF. As DNA, the CDR3 is TGTGCCAGCTCACCCGACGCTGGGACGCGAAACACCATATATTTT.

This clonotype was detected only a few times. The CDR3 protein is CASSLELGQGAYEQYF. The CDR3 coding sequence is TGCGCCAGCAGCTTGGAGCTGGGACAGGGGGCCTACGAGCAGTACTTC. V and J are TRBV5-1 and TRBJ2-7; 11 bases map to TRBD1. Germline loops: CDR1 SGHRS, CDR2 YFSETQ. The CDR3 is made up of 16 amino acids. Unmatched junction bases numbered 4, after V lost 0 bases and J lost 2 bases. Looking up the rest from reference TRBV5-1 and TRBJ2-7 gives the full variable domain: KAGVTQTPRYLIKTRGQQVTLSCSPISGHRSVSWYQQTPGQGLQFLFEYFSETQRNKGNFPGRFSGRQFSNSRSEMNVSTLELGDSALYLCASSLELGQGAYEQYFGPGTRLTVT.

This clonotype turned up a few times. The chain carries TRBV27 and TRBJ1-4, with TRBD1 matching over 7 bases. The CDR3 has 15 residues. V trimming: 8 bases; J trimming: 2 bases; junction bases outside the gene matches: 8. The V gene's germline CDR1 is MNHEY and CDR2 SMNVEV (reference sequence). CDR3 DNA: TGTGCCAGCGGGACAGCTCGAGGGACTAATGAAAAACTGTTTTTT. It codes for CASGTARGTNEKLFF. Full variable domain (remainder filled in from reference TRBV27 and TRBJ1-4): EAQVTQNPRYLITVTGKKLTVTCSQNMNHEYMSWYRQDPGLGLRQIYYSMNVEVTDKGDVPEGYKVSRKEKRNFPLILESPSPNQTSLYFCASGTARGTNEKLFFGSGTQLSVL.

This clonotype has just a few counts. This rearrangement joins TRBV11-2 to TRBJ1-2; 8 positions agree with TRBD1. Germline CDR1 and CDR2: SGHAT and FQNNGV. J was trimmed by 9 bases and V by 1 base; bases with no gene match: 7. The CDR3 is 14 residues long. The CDR3 DNA reads as TGTGCCAGCAGCTTAGGGGCAGGGGGCCAGAGCTACACCTTC. This encodes CASSLGAGGQSYTF.

This chain links TRBV10-2 with TRBJ2-7; 9 bases fit TRBD2. The V gene's germline CDR1 is WSHSY and CDR2 SAAADI. Trimming at V came to 4 bases and at J to 6 bases, leaving 10 bases not matched to a gene. This CDR3 has 15 amino acids. The CDR3 spells CASSGLSGSFLEQYF. The CDR3 region has the DNA TGCGCCAGCAGTGGGCTTAGCGGGAGTTTCCTCGAGCAGTACTTC.

This clonotype has more than one count but fewer than ten. V and J are TRBV7-8 and TRBJ2-1; 14 bases are shared with TRBD2. The CDR3 spans 19 residues. Losses at the gene ends were 1 base for V and 1 base for J; bases not matched to a gene: 6. Germline V lookup: CDR1 SGHVS, CDR2 FQNEAQ. DNA for the CDR3: TGTGCCAGCAGCTTAGTGGGGACTAGCGGGAGTAGGTCCTACAATGAGCAGTTCTTC. As protein: CASSLVGTSGSRSYNEQFF.

This clonotype has only a few counts. The CDR3, as DNA: TGCGCCAGCAGCGGTGGGGACAGCCGCTACGAGCAGTACTTC. Residues: CASSGGDSRYEQYF. This rearrangement joins TRBV5-1 to TRBJ2-7; 7 bases are shared with TRBD1. CDR1 is SGHRS and CDR2 is YFSETQ in the germline V gene. The CDR3 spans 14 residues. Unmatched junction bases numbered 7, after V lost 4 bases and J lost 3 bases.

Ten or more counts support this clonotype. The chain has TRBV11-2 and TRBJ1-1, with D maybe TRBD1 (5 bases). V shed 0 bases and J shed 7 bases, with 12 bases lying between them. Germline V gives CDR1 SGHAT, CDR2 FQNNGV. The CDR3 runs 14 residues. In nucleotides, the CDR3 is TGTGCCAGCAGCTTAGATACAACAGGCATTGAAGCTTTCTTT. It codes for CASSLDTTGIEAFF. Supplemented by reference TRBV11-2 and TRBJ1-1, the full variable domain reads EAGVAQSPRYKIIEKRQSVAFWCNPISGHATLYWYQQILGQGPKLLIQFQNNGVVDDSQLPKDRFSAERLKGVDSTLKIQPAKLEDSAVYLCASSLDTTGIEAFFGQGTRLTVV.

This clonotype was detected a few times. Here the CDR3 reads CASSEDRGLYNEQFF. DNA for the CDR3: TGTGCCAGCAGCGAAGACAGGGGCCTCTACAATGAGCAGTTCTTC. The chain combines TRBV28 with TRBJ2-1; 8 bases are a match to TRBD1. The CDR3 is made up of 15 amino acids. Looked up from germline, CDR1 is MDHEN and CDR2 is SYDVKM. V was clipped by 6 bases and J by 3 bases; unmatched bases: 7.

The V call is TRBV5-1, the J call TRBJ1-2; D perhaps matches TRBD1 (6 bases). The ends were cut back, 0 bases at V and 1 base at J, with 13 bases in the middle. Germline V gene lookup returns CDR1 SGHRS and CDR2 YFSETQ. The CDR3 contains 16 residues. CDR3 residues: CASSLGVGQDNYGYTF. CDR3 coding DNA: TGCGCCAGCAGCTTGGGTGTGGGACAAGATAACTATGGCTACACCTTC.